One and the same sample provided the 20 T cell receptor beta chains below, sequenced in a study of ipilimumab plus nivolumab after autologous stem cell transplantation. Assay used: immunoSEQ multiplex PCR; TCRdb lists only in-frame clones, some missing. The table has about 10,000 clones, just under 80% seen once. The sequencing used PBMCs, collected in a trial of ipilimumab plus nivolumab as post-transplant consolidation. The receptors derive from a male donor with diffuse large B-cell lymphoma.

This chain joins TRBV7-9 and TRBJ2-3, with TRBD2 identical over 9 bases. This CDR3 comprises 15 residues. V dropped 5 bases and J dropped 2; count of bases not matched to a gene: 5. Germline values: CDR1 SEHNR, CDR2 FQNEAQ (reference sequence). The CDR3 nucleotides read TGTGCCAGCAGCCCCCTAGCGGGGAACACAGATACGCAGTATTTT. Translated: CASSPLAGNTDTQYF.

The chain links TRBV11-3 to TRBJ2-2; 11 positions agree with TRBD2. This CDR3 is built from 17 residues. CDR1 is SGHNT, CDR2 YENEEA, per germline. The V gene end was trimmed by 8 bases and the J gene end by 0 bases; junction bases not matched to a gene: 8. The CDR3 DNA sequence: TGTGCCAGCCGTAGCGGGGGGGAGACGACGAACACCGGGGAGCTGTTTTTT. The encoded protein is CASRSGGETTNTGELFF. Filled out from reference TRBV11-3 and TRBJ2-2, the complete variable domain reads EAGVVQSPRYKIIEKKQPVAFWCNPISGHNTLYWYLQNLGQGPELLIRYENEEAVDDSQLPKDRFSAERLKGVDSTLKIQPAELGDSAVYLCASRSGGETTNTGELFFGEGSRLTVL.

The gene calls are TRBV7-9 and TRBJ2-3; 11 nucleotides align to TRBD2. There are 14 residues in the CDR3. Looked up from germline, CDR1 is SEHNR and CDR2 is FQNEAQ (reference sequence). Trimming cost V 5 bases and J 4 bases; bases outside gene matches: 2. CDR3 DNA: TGTGCCAGCAGCCCGACTAGCGGGGCAGATACGCAGTATTTT. It specifies CASSPTSGADTQYF.

This clone was seen only a few times. V and J are TRBV5-4 and TRBJ2-7; maybe TRBD1 (6 bases). Per the germline V gene, CDR1 is SGHNT and CDR2 is YYREEE (reference sequence). Trimming stripped 4 bases from V and 5 bases from J, with 13 bases between. CDR3 length: 13 residues. Written as DNA, the CDR3 is TGTGCCAGCAGCACCGGCGCAGGGGACGAGCAGTACTTC. Residues: CASSTGAGDEQYF.

This clone was picked up one time. This chain links TRBV6-1 with TRBJ1-5; D unclear. The CDR3 covers 16 residues. Between the trimmed V and J ends, which lost 0 bases and 0 bases, there was a span of 9 bases. Germline CDR1 reads MNHNS; CDR2 reads SASEGT. The CDR3 DNA sequence: TGTGCCAGCAGTGAAGCGGCAGGTTATAGCAATCAGCCCCAGCATTTT. It is translated as CASSEAAGYSNQPQHF.

In this sample, this clone turned up a few times. V gene TRBV5-1 combines with J gene TRBJ1-1; TRBD1 aligns across 9 bases. The CDR3 is 17 amino acids. Germline V gene sequence: CDR1 SGHRS, CDR2 YFSETQ. V was clipped by 4 bases and J by 4 bases; unmatched bases: 14. CDR3: CASSLVQTGGVATEAFF. The CDR3 bases are TGCGCCAGCAGCCTCGTTCAGACAGGGGGGGTGGCCACTGAAGCTTTCTTT.

J is TRBJ2-1 and V is TRBV19, with TRBD2 matching over 10 bases. Per the germline V gene, CDR1 is LNHDA and CDR2 is SQIVND (reference sequence). The CDR3 contains 15 residues. The ends lost 1 base at V and 3 bases at J; junction bases unmatched: 0. DNA for the CDR3: TGTGCCAGTAGTATAGCTAGCGGGGGCTACAATGAGCAGTTCTTC. As protein: CASSIASGGYNEQFF.

This chain links TRBV11-1 with TRBJ1-6, with a possible D match to TRBD1 (5 bases). V lost 4 bases and J lost 7, with 5 bases in between. From germline, CDR1 is SGHAT and CDR2 FQDESV (reference sequence). This CDR3 is built from 12 residues. CDR3 DNA sequence: TGTGCCAGCAGCTCAGGGAATTCACCCCTCCACTTT. It codes for CASSSGNSPLHF.

The chain joins TRBV30 to TRBJ1-2; D call uncertain. The germline V gene encodes CDR1 GTSNPN and CDR2 SVGIG (reference sequence). The V gene lost 5 bases and the J gene lost 8 bases, with 15 bases spanning the gap. This CDR3 has 12 amino acids. The CDR3 protein is CAWDKATRGYTF. CDR3 sequence (DNA): TGTGCCTGGGATAAAGCGACGAGGGGCTACACCTTC.

The chain is built from TRBV18 and TRBJ2-3; no firm D call. Germline assignment: CDR1 KGHSH and CDR2 LQKENI. V lost 5 bases to trimming and J lost 6 bases, with 12 bases between them. The CDR3 runs to 13 residues. The CDR3 here is CASSVAQVDTQYF. CDR3 nucleotide sequence: TGTGCCAGCTCAGTGGCCCAGGTGGATACGCAGTATTTT.

For the CDR3, the DNA is TGTGCCAGCAGCTTAGATTCGGGGACCCAGTACTTC. It codes for CASSLDSGTQYF. The rearrangement joins TRBV7-8 to TRBJ2-5; D is unresolved. CDR3 length: 12 amino acids. CDR1 and CDR2 from the germline V gene are SGHVS and FQNEAQ. The V end lost 1 base, the J end lost 7 bases, and 7 bases lay between the germline ends.

The chain has TRBV9 and TRBJ2-2; TRBD2 matches at 7 bases. In germline, CDR1 is SGDLS, CDR2 YYNGEE. Trimming cost V 0 bases and J 1 base; bases outside gene matches: 9. The CDR3 has 18 amino acids. The CDR3 bases are TGTGCCAGCAGCGTAGTTCCGGGACTACAACTGAACACCGGGGAGCTGTTTTTT. The encoded protein is CASSVVPGLQLNTGELFF.

V gene TRBV5-1 combines with J gene TRBJ2-5; 8 nucleotides line up with TRBD1. V shed 0 bases, J shed 2 bases, and the junction held 9 bases outside the gene matches. The germline V gene has CDR1 SGHRS and CDR2 YFSETQ. CDR3 length equals 17 residues. CDR3 nucleotides: TGCGCCAGCAGCTTGGTCAGTGGGGACAGGCTGCAAGAGACCCAGTACTTC. This encodes CASSLVSGDRLQETQYF. The full variable domain, in which reference TRBV5-1 and TRBJ2-5 provide the parts outside the CDR3, is KAGVTQTPRYLIKTRGQQVTLSCSPISGHRSVSWYQQTPGQGLQFLFEYFSETQRNKGNFPGRFSGRQFSNSRSEMNVSTLELGDSALYLCASSLVSGDRLQETQYFGPGTRLLVL.

V gene TRBV4-3 combines with J gene TRBJ2-5, with 9 bases lining up with TRBD1. With V trimmed by 0 bases and J by 2 bases, 7 bases remained unmatched. CDR1 and CDR2 (germline): LGHNA, YSLEER. The CDR3 runs to 17 residues. This chain's CDR3 is CASSQDLYGTGQETQYF. CDR3 coding DNA: TGCGCCAGCAGCCAAGATCTGTATGGGACAGGGCAAGAGACCCAGTACTTC.

The chain recombines TRBV28 with TRBJ2-1; 9 nucleotides agree with TRBD1. Unmatched junction bases numbered 10, after V lost 7 bases and J lost 3 bases. This CDR3 has 16 amino acids. Per germline, CDR1 MDHEN and CDR2 SYDVKM. For the CDR3, the DNA is TGTGCCAGCACTCCCCCCGGGACAGGGTTCTACAATGAGCAGTTCTTC. Encoded protein: CASTPPGTGFYNEQFF.

The chain has TRBV28 and TRBJ1-4; D gene ambiguous. This CDR3 comprises 15 residues. The V gene lost 5 bases and the J gene lost 4 bases, with 14 bases spanning the gap. The germline CDR1 and CDR2 sequences are MDHEN and SYDVKM. The CDR3 DNA reads TGTGCCAGCAGTCCGCCGACGTTTGGTAATGAAAAACTGTTTTTT. Translating it yields CASSPPTFGNEKLFF.

DNA of the CDR3: TGTGCCACACGCTACCCCGGGGGGCGAATAGTCACTGAAGCTTTCTTT. Translation gives CATRYPGGRIVTEAFF. The rearrangement links TRBV5-8 to TRBJ1-1; tentative D call: TRBD1 (6 bases). CDR3 length: 16 amino acids. Germline CDR1 is SGHTS and CDR2 is YDEGEE. V was cut by 9 bases and J by 4 bases, with 25 bases left in between. Full variable domain (rest looked up from reference TRBV5-8 and TRBJ1-1): EAGVTQSPTHLIKTRGQQATLRCSPISGHTSVYWYQQALGLGLQFLLWYDEGEERNRGNFPPRFSGRQFPNYSSELNVNALELEDSALYLCATRYPGGRIVTEAFFGQGTRLTVV.

The chain links TRBV7-8 to TRBJ2-1, with D perhaps matching TRBD1 or TRBD2 (6 bases each). The CDR3 has 14 amino acids. Trimming cost V 6 bases and J 2 bases, with 11 bases left between them. Germline assignment: CDR1 SGHVS and CDR2 FQNEAQ. DNA for the CDR3: TGTGCCAGCAGTATGGGGGGCACCTACAATGAGCAGTTCTTC. Translation gives CASSMGGTYNEQFF.

This chain uses TRBV6-6 with TRBJ2-1, with D perhaps given as TRBD1 or TRBD2 (5 bases each). V was trimmed by 1 base and J by 9 bases, leaving 10 bases between them. The CDR3 is made up of 13 amino acids. Germline CDR1 and CDR2: MNHNY and SVGAGI (reference sequence). CDR3 sequence (DNA): TGTGCCAGCAGTTACTGGGGGTGGGGTGAGCAGTTCTTC. It codes for CASSYWGWGEQFF.

V gene TRBV7-9 combines with J gene TRBJ1-4, with 8 bases fitting TRBD1. In germline, CDR1 is SEHNR, CDR2 FQNEAQ (reference sequence). This CDR3 is built from 16 residues. Trimming at V came to 5 bases and at J to 6 bases, leaving 11 bases not matched to a gene. CDR3 loop: CASSDGTGDKYEKLFF. DNA of the CDR3: TGTGCCAGCAGCGATGGGACAGGTGATAAGTATGAAAAACTGTTTTTT. The entire variable domain, with the rest obtained from reference TRBV7-9 and TRBJ1-4, is as follows: DTGVSQNPRHKITKRGQNVTFRCDPISEHNRLYWYRQTLGQGPEFLTYFQNEAQLEKSRLLSDRFSAERPKGSFSTLEIQRTEQGDSAMYLCASSDGTGDKYEKLFFGSGTQLSVL.